This TCR beta chain is drawn from a study of T-cell reconstitution after alpha-beta-depleted transplantation in children. A TCRbeta library incorporating unique molecular identifiers was prepared. TCRdb itself ran the PCR reads through MiXCR, one entry per CDR3 protein. The top ten clones hold under 30% of a sample with approximately 400,000 distinct CDR3 sequences, 16% of them seen once. On this clonotype: The antigen is not known.

Study outcomes and limitations: In patients about two months after transplant, alpha-beta T cells reportedly arose from several hundred expanded graft clones. After transplant, high TCRbeta diversity at day 60 in some patients arose from surviving recipient T cells and thymic progenitors.

The V and J ends lost 5 bases and 7 bases respectively, with 12 bases between them. The length of the CDR3 is 14 residues. The germline V gene encodes CDR1 MNHNS and CDR2 SASEGT. The sample was PBMCs, mostly from graft donor cells, taken 360 days after TCRalphabeta/CD19-depleted stem cell transplant. The TCR comes from a boy younger than two who had a stem cell transplant for Wiskott-Aldrich syndrome, so the T cells may come from the graft donor. This chain links TRBV6-1 with TRBJ1-6; TRBD1 is a possible D gene (6 bases). The CDR3 DNA follows: TGTGCCAGCAGTCAGGGGATTTGGAATTCACCCCTCCACTTT. The encoded protein is CASSQGIWNSPLHF.